Reported below is one T cell receptor beta chain. Its antigen remains unknown. A mixed TRB-A/B primer pool amplified rearranged TRB by multiplex touch-down PCR. TCRdb itself ran the multiplex PCR reads through MiXCR, one entry per CDR3 protein. The sample lists approximately 5,100 distinct CDR3 sequences, roughly 26% occurring once. The CDR3 totals 16 residues. In germline, CDR1 is MNHEY, CDR2 SVGAGI. V was clipped by 2 bases and J by 5 bases; unmatched bases: 10. The record originates from a study of T cell repertoires in aging, cancer and after chemotherapy. At the level of the study: Glioblastoma patients receiving temozolomide-based therapy gave paired samples before and after chemotherapy. About 8.8 million TCR reads made up the full dataset. Study conclusions and caveats: In healthy donors, age-related TCR diversity loss mainly reflected lost richness. Age-matched healthy donors had significantly more diverse, less clonal blood TCR repertoires than untreated cancer patients.

The template was genomic DNA from peripheral blood, not RNA. The source material was blood. The chain uses TRBV6-5 and TRBJ2-5, with TRBD2 matching over 8 bases. The receptor comes from a human donor with a solid tumor. Written as DNA, the CDR3 is TGTGCCAGCAGTTACGTGGCGGGAGGAAAGTGGGAGACCCAGTACTTC. It is translated as CASSYVAGGKWETQYF.